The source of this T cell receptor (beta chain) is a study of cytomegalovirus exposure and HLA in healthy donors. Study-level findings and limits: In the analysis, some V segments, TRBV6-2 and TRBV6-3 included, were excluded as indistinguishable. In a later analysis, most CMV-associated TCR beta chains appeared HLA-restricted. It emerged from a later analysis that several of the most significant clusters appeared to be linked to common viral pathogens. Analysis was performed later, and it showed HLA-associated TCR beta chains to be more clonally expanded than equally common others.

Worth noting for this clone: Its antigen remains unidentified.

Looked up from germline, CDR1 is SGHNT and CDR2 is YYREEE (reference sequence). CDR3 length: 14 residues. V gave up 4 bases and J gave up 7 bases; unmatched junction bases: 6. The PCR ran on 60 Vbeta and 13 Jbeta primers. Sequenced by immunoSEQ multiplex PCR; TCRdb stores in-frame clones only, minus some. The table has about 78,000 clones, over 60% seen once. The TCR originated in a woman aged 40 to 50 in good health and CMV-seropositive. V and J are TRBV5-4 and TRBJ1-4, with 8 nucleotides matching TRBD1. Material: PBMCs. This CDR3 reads CASSIDRGGEKLFF. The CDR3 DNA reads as TGTGCCAGCAGCATCGACAGGGGAGGTGAAAAACTGTTTTTT.